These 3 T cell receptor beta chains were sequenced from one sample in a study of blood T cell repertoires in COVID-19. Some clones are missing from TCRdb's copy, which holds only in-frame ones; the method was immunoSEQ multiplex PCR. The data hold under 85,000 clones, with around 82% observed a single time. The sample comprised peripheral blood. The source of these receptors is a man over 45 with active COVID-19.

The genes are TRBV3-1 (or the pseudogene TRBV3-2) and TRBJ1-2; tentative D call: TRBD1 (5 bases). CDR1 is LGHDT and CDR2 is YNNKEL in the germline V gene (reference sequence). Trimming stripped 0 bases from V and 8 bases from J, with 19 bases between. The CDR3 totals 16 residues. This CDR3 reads CASSQDAARDSEGYTF. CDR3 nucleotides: TGTGCCAGCAGCCAAGATGCAGCCCGGGACTCAGAGGGCTACACCTTC.

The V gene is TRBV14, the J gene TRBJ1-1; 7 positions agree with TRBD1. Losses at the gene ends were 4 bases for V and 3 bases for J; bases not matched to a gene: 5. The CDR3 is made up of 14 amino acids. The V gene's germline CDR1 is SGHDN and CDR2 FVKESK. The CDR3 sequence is CASSRNRGDTEAFF. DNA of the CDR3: TGTGCCAGCAGCCGTAACAGGGGAGACACTGAAGCTTTCTTT.

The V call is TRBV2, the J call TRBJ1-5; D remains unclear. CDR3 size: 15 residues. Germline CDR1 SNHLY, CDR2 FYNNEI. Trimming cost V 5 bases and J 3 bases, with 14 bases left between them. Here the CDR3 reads CASSPALRVNQPQHF. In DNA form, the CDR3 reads TGTGCCAGCAGTCCTGCCCTACGGGTCAATCAGCCCCAGCATTTT.